This TCR beta chain was observed in a study of vaccination effects on CD4 cells after COVID-19. Study-wide findings and caveats: Late post-vaccination, clones induced by infection and those induced by vaccine underwent marked clonal contraction.

Generated by immunoSEQ multiplex PCR, the TCRdb table keeps only in-frame clones and is missing some. The data show roughly 13,000 clones, with over 55% seen just once and approximately 9.9% held by the top ten. Remarks on this clone: As yet, its antigen is unknown.

Sequencing in the ViraFEST assay came after antigen-specific CD4+ T cells had been expanded with viral peptide pools, which were used to stimulate PBMC. CD4+ T cells were isolated after 10 days of culture. Participants got two doses of BNT162b2 or mRNA-1273 vaccine. Nucleocapsid antibodies stayed negative before and after vaccination, showing no earlier SARS-CoV-2 infection. This CDR3 contains 18 residues. The sequences come from CD4+ T cells from PBMCs cultured with SARS-CoV-2 spike peptides, collected after COVID-19 vaccination. This chain connects TRBV21-1 to TRBJ2-3; the table's TRBD2 call for D was not verified on the DNA. TRBV21-1 is a pseudogene segment. The clonotype originates from a human donor who received a COVID-19 vaccine. This CDR3 reads CASSKGGETSGSSDTQYF. CDR3 bases: TGTGCCAGCAGCAAAGGGGGTGAGACTAGCGGGAGCTCAGATACGCAGTATTTT.